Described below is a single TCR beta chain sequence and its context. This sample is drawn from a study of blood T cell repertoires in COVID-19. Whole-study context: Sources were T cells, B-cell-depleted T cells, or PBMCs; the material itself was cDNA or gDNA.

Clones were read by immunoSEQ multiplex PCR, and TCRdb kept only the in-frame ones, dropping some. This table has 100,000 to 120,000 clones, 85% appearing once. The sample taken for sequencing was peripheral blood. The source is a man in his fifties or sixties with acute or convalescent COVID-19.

The CDR3 coding sequence is TGTGCCAGCTCACCCGGACAGGGGGCGACTGGAAACACCATATATTTT. This sequence encodes CASSPGQGATGNTIYF. The rearrangement links TRBV18 to TRBJ1-3, with 11 bases fitting TRBD1. The V segment lost 3 bases and the J segment 2 bases; nucleotides outside the gene matches: 3. The CDR3 contains 16 residues. CDR1 is KGHSH and CDR2 is LQKENI in the germline V gene.